This is a list of T cell receptor beta chains from one sample in a study of CD8 T cells in Susac syndrome. TCRdb recomputed calls from the immunoSEQ multiplex PCR reads with MiXCR, one row per CDR3 protein. The sample includes roughly 89,000 distinct CDR3 sequences, approximately 96% of them seen just once. Sequenced: CD8+ T cells from PBMCs. Receptors originate from a human donor with Susac syndrome. CDR3s include the opening cysteine and the closing phenylalanine or tryptophan. The order of the fields is V gene, J gene, CDR3 protein.

V gene: TRBV14; J gene: TRBJ1-3; CDR3 protein: CASSLGQGNSGNTIYF
V gene: TRBV2; J gene: TRBJ2-1; CDR3 protein: CASSYSEGNEQFF
V gene: TRBV15; J gene: TRBJ2-1; CDR3 protein: CATSRDRTRLAGGNEQFF
V gene: TRBV20-1; J gene: TRBJ2-3; CDR3 protein: CSARDRLAGEATQYF
V gene: TRBV6-5; J gene: TRBJ1-1; CDR3 protein: CASSRDRARTEAFF
V gene: TRBV9; J gene: TRBJ2-1; CDR3 protein: CASSVESGGGFYNEQFF
V gene: TRBV7-9; J gene: TRBJ2-2; CDR3 protein: CASSSENTGELFF
V gene: TRBV4-3; J gene: TRBJ2-5; CDR3 protein: CASSPGQLEGTQYF
V gene: TRBV7-7; J gene: TRBJ2-7; CDR3 protein: CASSPGQGYEQYF
V gene: TRBV11-2; J gene: TRBJ2-1; CDR3 protein: CASSLDTPYNEQFF
V gene: TRBV12-3/TRBV12-4; J gene: TRBJ2-2; CDR3 protein: CASSFSGGQAGELFF
V gene: TRBV10-3; J gene: TRBJ2-3; CDR3 protein: CAIKARAMTQYF
V gene: TRBV12-3/TRBV12-4; J gene: TRBJ1-1; CDR3 protein: CASSSGMETNTEAFF
V gene: TRBV20-1; J gene: TRBJ1-6; CDR3 protein: CSAVSVVGAGSPLHF
V gene: TRBV7-9; J gene: TRBJ1-2; CDR3 protein: CASSLSIREEGYTF
V gene: TRBV12-3/TRBV12-4; J gene: TRBJ1-1; CDR3 protein: CASSLASQGSTEAFF
V gene: TRBV5-1; J gene: TRBJ1-1; CDR3 protein: CASSDAGVTEAFF
V gene: TRBV5-4; J gene: TRBJ1-6; CDR3 protein: CASSSGDRTDSPLHF
V gene: TRBV18; J gene: TRBJ1-2; CDR3 protein: CASSPPAGYGYTF
V gene: TRBV18; J gene: TRBJ1-1; CDR3 protein: CASSPPGVNTEAFF
V gene: TRBV29-1; J gene: TRBJ2-2; CDR3 protein: CSVRIEITPTGELFF
V gene: TRBV20-1; J gene: TRBJ2-5; CDR3 protein: CSAHSTSGETQYF
V gene: TRBV3-1; J gene: TRBJ2-7; CDR3 protein: CASSQGPQQYF
V gene: TRBV9; J gene: TRBJ2-2; CDR3 protein: CASSVGTGELFF
V gene: TRBV20-1; J gene: TRBJ1-6; CDR3 protein: CSARGHGGSNSPLHF
V gene: TRBV30; J gene: TRBJ2-1; CDR3 protein: CAWSVTRASQFF
V gene: TRBV27; J gene: TRBJ1-6; CDR3 protein: CASSPQRSPLHF
V gene: TRBV4-2; J gene: TRBJ2-5; CDR3 protein: CASSQETSRQETQYF
V gene: TRBV4-2; J gene: TRBJ1-5; CDR3 protein: CASSQDYGQPQHF
V gene: TRBV6-2/TRBV6-3; J gene: TRBJ1-6; CDR3 protein: CASIEQSSYNSPLHF
V gene: TRBV15; J gene: TRBJ1-5; CDR3 protein: CATTGHGGQPQHF
V gene: TRBV2; J gene: TRBJ2-1; CDR3 protein: CASSRGHISYNEQFF
V gene: TRBV7-4; J gene: TRBJ2-1; CDR3 protein: CASSLGTSGGEQFF
V gene: TRBV18; J gene: TRBJ2-3; CDR3 protein: CASSPPSGSSTDTQYF
V gene: TRBV12-3/TRBV12-4; J gene: TRBJ2-1; CDR3 protein: CASSVRVGNEQFF
V gene: TRBV30; J gene: TRBJ1-2; CDR3 protein: CAYQRFNYGYTF
V gene: TRBV11-2; J gene: TRBJ2-1; CDR3 protein: CASSSGQSPTNEQFF
V gene: TRBV6-5; J gene: TRBJ2-7; CDR3 protein: CASSYQQGSGYEQYF
V gene: TRBV29-1; J gene: TRBJ1-2; CDR3 protein: CSADLYGYTF
V gene: TRBV30; J gene: TRBJ1-5; CDR3 protein: CAWSRPGTQNQPQHF
V gene: TRBV7-2; J gene: TRBJ2-2; CDR3 protein: CASSASLTGELFF
V gene: TRBV7-9; J gene: TRBJ1-1; CDR3 protein: CASSPPGKNEAFF
V gene: TRBV29-1; J gene: TRBJ1-5; CDR3 protein: CSVGQGSNQPQHF
V gene: TRBV14; J gene: TRBJ2-7; CDR3 protein: CASSQGEGGYEQYF
V gene: TRBV29-1; J gene: TRBJ1-1; CDR3 protein: CSVTLNTEAFF
V gene: TRBV20-1; J gene: TRBJ1-2; CDR3 protein: CSSGGRGYGYTF